This T cell receptor beta chain stems from a study of T-cell memory formation after mild COVID-19. Study overall: Largely, the TCR clusters proved donor specific. Study-wide points: Contracting CD4+ clones were located mainly in CM and EM, and CD8+ clones in EMRA. Day 15 to 85 contracting clones showed balanced CD4/CD8; later expanders leaned CD4+.

TCR alpha and TCR beta cDNA libraries carrying sample barcodes and UMIs were produced by 5'RACE using constant-segment primers. TCRdb fed the 5' RACE reads into MiXCR, producing one record per CDR3 protein. The repertoire has 450,000 to 650,000 distinct CDR3 sequences, roughly a fifth of them found once; the top ten carry approximately 8.4%. Germline assignment: CDR1 SGHRS and CDR2 YFSETQ. Between the trimmed V and J ends, which lost 4 bases and 10 bases, there was a span of 8 bases. CDR3 length equals 11 residues. This clonotype was detected only a few times. Its cognate antigen is unknown. V is TRBV5-1 and J is TRBJ1-4; maybe TRBD1 (5 bases). The clonotype comes from an adult woman who had mild COVID-19 (a few samples of this study predate the infection). Cell type and time point are not known. Sequencing was performed on PBMCs or a T cell subset sorted from them (not recorded which). The CDR3 DNA follows: TGCGCCAGCAGCCGGGGGGGAAAACTGTTTTTT. Translating it yields CASSRGGKLFF.